These 2 T cell receptor beta chains share one sample of origin, sequenced in a study of T cells after yellow fever vaccination. TCRdb passed the 5' RACE reads through MiXCR, listing each CDR3 protein once. The sample lists around 310,000 distinct CDR3 sequences; around 4.4% were seen once. The sample consisted of PBMCs, taken 15 days after the yellow fever booster vaccination. These receptors were collected from a man younger than 35 who received the YFV17D yellow fever vaccine.

In its sample, this clonotype was seen many times. The rearrangement links TRBV5-1 to TRBJ2-1, with TRBD2 as a possible D gene (6 bases). The V gene's germline CDR1 is SGHRS and CDR2 YFSETQ. This CDR3 has 16 amino acids. V was trimmed by 0 bases and J by 2 bases, leaving 12 bases between them. DNA for the CDR3: TGCGCCAGCAGCTTGGACGGCGGGATACCCTACAATGAGCAGTTCTTC. Protein: CASSLDGGIPYNEQFF.

This clonotype was seen at least ten times. The rearrangement joins TRBV7-2 to TRBJ2-3; TRBD1 or TRBD2 may be the D gene (5 bases each). This CDR3 is 15 amino acids long. V was clipped by 3 bases and J by 2 bases, with 12 bases between them. The germline V gene encodes CDR1 SGHTA and CDR2 FQGNSA. The CDR3 is CASSFLQGPTDTQYF. Written as DNA, the CDR3 is TGTGCCAGCAGCTTTTTGCAGGGACCCACAGATACGCAGTATTTT.